This T cell receptor (beta chain) was captured by sequencing in a study of blood T cell repertoires in COVID-19. Per the study methods: Amplification of reference gene primers provided the estimated nucleated cell counts. Repertoires were generated with immunoSEQ multiplex PCR, while TCRdb's copy carries only in-frame clones and drops some. That table is the source of V, J and clone size, and D and trimming were worked out from the DNA. This sample has roughly 260,000 clones; roughly 85% occur once, and the top ten carry 3.6%. Germline lookup yields CDR1 MNHEY and CDR2 SVGEGT. The CDR3 consists of 16 residues. Trimming removed 0 bases from V and 6 bases from J; junction bases left unmatched: 5. This clone has only a few counts.

V gene TRBV6-2 or TRBV6-3 combines with J gene TRBJ2-1, with TRBD2 matching 10 bases. Sequencing was performed on PBMCs or T cells enriched from blood (not recorded which). This TCR was sampled from a woman in her forties who had been exposed to COVID-19. This CDR3 is CASSYSASGGLNEQFF. As DNA, the CDR3 is TGTGCCAGCAGTTACTCGGCTAGCGGGGGCCTCAATGAGCAGTTCTTC.